A selection of T cell receptor beta chains follows, all from one sample in a study of spatial heterogeneity in lung cancer. One entry per CDR3 protein, called by TCRdb with MiXCR from the 5' RACE reads. The table lists roughly 40,000 distinct CDR3 sequences, approximately 6.8% of them singletons. Sequencing used PBMCs, obtained at surgery. The receptors here all came from a female donor with early-stage non-small cell lung cancer. Each CDR3 is given with its conserved first and last residue. D genes are given only for firm matches. Clone size is not always given. Where it is, it says once, few, many or a class for expanded clones.

j_gene | d_gene | abundance | v_gene | CDR3aa | CDR3nt
TRBJ2-2 | - | many | TRBV12-3/TRBV12-4 | CASSSLVGAQNTGELFF | TGTGCCAGCAGTTCACTAGTGGGGGCGCAGAACACCGGGGAGCTGTTTTTT
TRBJ2-5 | - | - | TRBV5-4 | CASSSPALVAEYF | TGTGCCAGCAGCTCCCCGGCTCTCGTGGCCGAGTACTTC
TRBJ2-7 | - | many | TRBV6-6 | CASSYSLGVAEQYF | TGTGCCAGCAGTTACTCCCTCGGGGTTGCCGAGCAGTACTTC
TRBJ2-3 | TRBD2 | many | TRBV13 | CASSFGTSGGSTDTQYF | TGTGCCAGCAGCTTCGGGACTAGCGGGGGCAGCACAGATACGCAGTATTTT
TRBJ2-3 | TRBD2 | few | TRBV14 | CASSPTGGRRTDTQYF | TGTGCCAGCAGCCCCACGGGGGGTAGGCGCACAGATACGCAGTATTTT
TRBJ2-7 | - | few | TRBV5-1 | CASSLADGPYEQYF | TGCGCCAGCAGCTTGGCCGACGGCCCCTACGAGCAGTACTTC
TRBJ1-1 | - | many | TRBV5-1 | CASSYDNTEAFF | TGCGCCAGCAGCTATGACAACACTGAAGCTTTCTTT
TRBJ2-3 | TRBD2 | - | TRBV6-2/TRBV6-3 | CASNSVAGLARDTQYF | TGTGCCAGCAACTCCGTAGCGGGTCTCGCCAGGGATACGCAGTATTTT
TRBJ2-6 | - | many | TRBV4-3 | CASSQDWASEGSGANVLTF | TGCGCCAGCAGCCAAGATTGGGCTAGCGAGGGTTCTGGGGCCAACGTCCTGACTTTC
TRBJ2-4 | - | - | TRBV29-1 | CSVGGHRGAKNIQYF | TGCAGCGTTGGAGGACACCGAGGGGCCAAAAACATTCAGTACTTC
TRBJ1-5 | - | many | TRBV7-9 | CASSLSDSSNQPQHF | TGTGCCAGCAGCCTATCGGACAGCTCCAATCAGCCCCAGCATTTT
TRBJ2-7 | TRBD1 | many | TRBV7-9 | CASSQGQGAYEQYF | TGTGCCAGCAGCCAGGGACAGGGGGCCTACGAGCAGTACTTC
TRBJ2-3 | - | many | TRBV10-1 | CASSGLVGDHTQYF | TGCGCCAGCAGTGGACTCGTGGGGGACCATACGCAGTATTTT
TRBJ1-1 | - | few | TRBV30 | CAWSVGGMTTEAFF | TGTGCCTGGAGTGTGGGAGGGATGACCACTGAAGCTTTCTTT
TRBJ2-7 | TRBD2 | - | TRBV6-6 | CASSLPSGSSYEQYF | TGTGCCAGCAGTTTACCTAGCGGGAGCTCCTACGAGCAGTACTTC
TRBJ2-3 | TRBD1 | - | TRBV24-1 | CATSDSLPRTGRTDTQYF | TGTGCCACCAGTGATTCCCTTCCCCGGACAGGGCGCACAGATACGCAGTATTTT
TRBJ1-2 | - | many | TRBV10-3 | CAISSSGQHTF | TGTGCCATCAGTAGCAGTGGGCAGCACACCTTC
TRBJ1-1 | TRBD1 | many | TRBV7-9 | CASSRGQGAMNTEAFF | TGTGCCAGCAGCCGGGGCCAGGGGGCCATGAACACTGAAGCTTTCTTT
TRBJ1-4 | - | many | TRBV5-6 | CASSLKVTALEEKLFF | TGTGCCAGCAGCTTGAAGGTGACGGCCCTTGAGGAAAAACTGTTTTTT
TRBJ2-7 | - | - | TRBV18 | CASSPATASYELYF | TGTGCCAGCTCACCGGCTACAGCCTCCTACGAGCTGTACTTC
TRBJ2-2 | TRBD2 | many | TRBV2 | CASSERGGDTGELFF | TGTGCCAGCAGTGAACGCGGGGGAGACACCGGGGAGCTGTTTTTT
TRBJ1-1 | - | many | TRBV5-6 | CASSPNRRSTEAFF | TGTGCCAGCAGCCCGAATCGACGGTCCACTGAAGCTTTCTTT
TRBJ1-1 | TRBD1 | many | TRBV6-5 | CASSYDGTGMNWAKNTEAFF | TGTGCCAGCAGTTACGACGGGACAGGGATGAATTGGGCTAAGAACACTGAAGCTTTCTTT
TRBJ2-5 | - | many | TRBV5-1 | CASSPRDAQETQYF | TGCGCCAGCAGCCCTCGGGACGCCCAAGAGACCCAGTACTTC
TRBJ2-1 | - | many | TRBV29-1 | CSVAKGPTYNEQFF | TGCAGCGTTGCCAAGGGGCCTACCTACAATGAGCAGTTCTTC
TRBJ1-2 | - | many | TRBV7-2 | CASSSQSGTNGYTF | TGTGCCAGCAGCTCGCAATCCGGGACGAATGGCTACACCTTC
TRBJ2-1 | TRBD2 | few | TRBV11-2 | CASSLALAGGQGEQFF | TGTGCCAGCAGCTTAGCCCTAGCGGGGGGGCAGGGTGAGCAGTTCTTC
TRBJ1-4 | - | many | TRBV21-1 | CASGYRATNEKLFF | TGTGCCAGCGGATACAGGGCAACTAATGAAAAACTGTTTTTT
TRBJ2-5 | TRBD2 | many | TRBV7-3 | CASSLRATSETQYF | TGTGCCAGCAGCTTAAGAGCGACTAGCGAGACCCAGTACTTC
TRBJ1-1 | - | many | TRBV6-6 | CASSYSRGENTEAFF | TGTGCCAGCAGTTACTCCCGGGGCGAGAACACTGAAGCTTTCTTT
TRBJ1-1 | TRBD1 | - | TRBV28 | CASARDRDRPTEAFF | TGTGCCAGCGCCCGGGACAGGGACCGGCCCACTGAAGCTTTCTTT
TRBJ2-5 | - | few | TRBV5-1 | CASSFQTPADETQYF | TGCGCCAGCAGCTTTCAGACACCAGCTGATGAGACCCAGTACTTC
TRBJ1-2 | TRBD1 | few | TRBV2 | CASSLILTGTGDGYTF | TGTGCCAGCAGTTTAATTTTAACCGGGACAGGGGACGGCTACACCTTC
TRBJ2-3 | TRBD2 | many | TRBV29-1 | CSVEVTGTSGSSTDTQYF | TGCAGCGTTGAAGTAACCGGGACTAGCGGGTCCAGCACAGATACGCAGTATTTT
TRBJ1-2 | TRBD1 | many | TRBV27 | CASSFQGQGIYGYTF | TGTGCCAGCAGTTTTCAAGGACAGGGGATCTATGGCTACACCTTC
TRBJ2-3 | - | - | TRBV18 | CASLYWQGLTDTQYF | TGTGCCAGCTTATACTGGCAGGGACTCACAGATACGCAGTATTTT
TRBJ2-7 | TRBD1 | - | TRBV7-9 | CASSPSRDRGYEQYF | TGTGCCAGCAGCCCATCCCGGGACAGGGGGTACGAGCAGTACTTC
TRBJ2-7 | TRBD1 | - | TRBV15 | CATSGQTQGIYEQYF | TGTGCCACCAGCGGTCAAACACAGGGGATCTACGAGCAGTACTTC
TRBJ1-4 | - | - | TRBV18 | CASSPMAPMFLEGEKLFF | TGTGCCAGCTCACCAATGGCCCCCATGTTTTTGGAAGGCGAAAAACTGTTTTTT
TRBJ2-5 | TRBD2 | - | TRBV6-2/TRBV6-3 | CASSIAGGDQETQYF | TGTGCCAGCAGTATAGCGGGGGGCGACCAAGAGACCCAGTACTTC
TRBJ2-6 | TRBD1 | few | TRBV5-5 | CASSTDRAGANVLTF | TGTGCCAGCAGCACAGACAGGGCCGGGGCCAACGTCCTGACTTTC
TRBJ2-1 | - | - | TRBV20-1 | CSARDILQDNEQFF | TGCAGTGCTAGAGATATACTACAGGACAATGAGCAGTTCTTC
TRBJ2-7 | TRBD2 | many | TRBV12-3/TRBV12-4 | CASMSPGLAGCYEQYF | TGTGCCAGCATGAGTCCGGGACTAGCGGGATGCTACGAGCAGTACTTC
TRBJ1-2 | - | few | TRBV7-9 | CASSIGSLANYGYTF | TGTGCCAGCAGCATCGGGTCTTTAGCTAACTATGGCTACACCTTC
TRBJ1-1 | - | many | TRBV29-1 | CSVEDRGLSEALNTEAFF | TGCAGCGTTGAAGATCGAGGTCTATCTGAAGCCTTGAACACTGAAGCTTTCTTT
TRBJ1-5 | TRBD1 | - | TRBV28 | CASSGEGQGIQPQHF | TGTGCCAGCAGTGGGGAGGGACAGGGCATTCAGCCCCAGCATTTT
TRBJ2-7 | - | few | TRBV2 | CASNEGYEQYF | TGTGCCAGCAACGAGGGGTACGAGCAGTACTTC
TRBJ1-2 | - | many | TRBV6-5 | CASTSPRAGPNYGYTF | TGTGCCAGCACCTCTCCGAGGGCAGGTCCAAACTATGGCTACACCTTC
TRBJ1-6 | TRBD1 | many | TRBV12-3/TRBV12-4 | CASRASGTASYNSPLHF | TGTGCCAGCAGGGCGTCCGGGACAGCCTCCTATAATTCACCCCTCCACTTT
TRBJ1-5 | - | - | TRBV12-3/TRBV12-4 | CASSPTDYSNQPQHF | TGTGCCAGCAGCCCGACAGATTATAGCAATCAGCCCCAGCATTTT
TRBJ1-2 | - | many | TRBV29-1 | CSVDLAGIYGYTF | TGCAGCGTTGATTTGGCAGGGATCTATGGCTACACCTTC
TRBJ2-2 | - | many | TRBV4-1 | CASSQGLRLNTGELFF | TGCGCCAGCAGCCAGGGACTGAGATTGAACACCGGGGAGCTGTTTTTT
TRBJ2-3 | - | few | TRBV25-1 | CASTLGQGADTQYF | TGTGCCAGCACCTTAGGGCAGGGCGCAGATACGCAGTATTTT
TRBJ1-5 | - | - | TRBV6-6 | CASSYPDSGGNQPQHF | TGTGCCAGCAGTTACCCCGACAGTGGTGGTAATCAGCCCCAGCATTTT
TRBJ1-1 | - | - | TRBV19 | CASRLGRDTEAFF | TGTGCCAGTAGGCTCGGACGTGACACTGAAGCTTTCTTT
TRBJ2-5 | - | - | TRBV9 | CASSAGTLLRQETQYF | TGTGCCAGCAGCGCGGGGACTTTGTTGAGGCAAGAGACCCAGTACTTC
TRBJ2-2 | - | - | TRBV7-3 | CASSLVPVGRGTGELFF | TGTGCCAGCAGCCTAGTCCCCGTCGGGCGGGGTACCGGGGAGCTGTTTTTT
TRBJ1-5 | - | many | TRBV2 | CASSPGRGNQPQHF | TGTGCCAGCAGTCCAGGGAGGGGTAATCAGCCCCAGCATTTT
TRBJ1-2 | - | - | TRBV3-1 | CASSPRDRNYGYTF | TGTGCCAGCAGCCCCCGGGACCGAAACTATGGCTACACCTTC